The clone carrying this T cell receptor (beta chain) was observed many times. Its antigen is not known. The sample is drawn from a study of T cells in Graves' hyperthyroidism and ophthalmopathy. Findings and limits, study-wide: Ophthalmopathy was separated from stable hyperthyroidism by a 13 V-J model. Ophthalmopathy, which appeared later, was predicted by the model a median 6.5 months before onset.

Trimming removed 4 bases from V and 4 bases from J; junction bases left unmatched: 8. CDR1 is DFQATT, CDR2 SNEGSKA, per germline (reference sequence). The CDR3 extends over 14 amino acids. Over 18 months, lack of ophthalmopathy progression marked Graves' hyperthyroidism as stable. PBMCs were derived from 7.5 to 10 ml fresh peripheral blood. TCR beta CDR3 regions were amplified from RNA. The TCR CDR3 first-round RT-PCR relied on the HTBI primer set. Each CDR3 protein is one row after TCRdb ran MiXCR on the multiplex PCR reads. Altogether more than 300,000 distinct CDR3 sequences are present, approximately 15% being singletons, with the ten largest covering roughly 25%.

The V call is TRBV20-1, the J call TRBJ2-5, with 8 bases identical to TRBD2. The sample was blood. This TCR derives from a woman in her 30s with Graves' hyperthyroidism. DNA for the CDR3: TGCAGTGCTACACTAGCGGAATTAGTAGAGACCCAGTACTTC. Translating it yields CSATLAELVETQYF.